This TCR beta chain is drawn from a study of blood T cell repertoires in COVID-19. The method was immunoSEQ multiplex PCR; TCRdb's version includes in-frame clones alone and lacks a portion of them. The repertoire has about 140,000 clones, roughly 84% of them found once; the top ten carry 8.2%. V was clipped by 5 bases and J by 7 bases; unmatched bases: 8. The germline V gene encodes CDR1 MNHEY and CDR2 SVGEGT. The CDR3 has 16 residues. The receptor was derived from an older woman with acute or convalescent COVID-19. This chain joins TRBV6-2 or TRBV6-3 and TRBJ2-3, with TRBD2 matching 14 bases. Sequencing used peripheral blood. The CDR3 reads CASSGLAGGPRNTQYF. The CDR3, as DNA: TGTGCCAGCAGTGGACTAGCGGGGGGCCCGAGGAATACGCAGTATTTT.